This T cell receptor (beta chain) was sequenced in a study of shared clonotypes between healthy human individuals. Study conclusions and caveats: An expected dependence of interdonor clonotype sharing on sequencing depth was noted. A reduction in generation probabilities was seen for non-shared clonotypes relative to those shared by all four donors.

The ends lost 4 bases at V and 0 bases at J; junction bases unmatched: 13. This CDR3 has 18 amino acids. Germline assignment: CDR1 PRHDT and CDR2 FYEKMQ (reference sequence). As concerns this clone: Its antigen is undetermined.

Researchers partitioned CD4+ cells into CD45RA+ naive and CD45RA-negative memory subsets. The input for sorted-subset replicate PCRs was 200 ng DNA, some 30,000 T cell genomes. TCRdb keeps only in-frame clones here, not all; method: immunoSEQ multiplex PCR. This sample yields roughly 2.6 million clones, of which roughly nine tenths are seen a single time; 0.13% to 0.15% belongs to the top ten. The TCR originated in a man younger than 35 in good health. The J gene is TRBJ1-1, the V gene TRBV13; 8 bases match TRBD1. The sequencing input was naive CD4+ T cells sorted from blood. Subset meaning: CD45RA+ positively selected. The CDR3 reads CASSSLWDRRGMNTEAFF. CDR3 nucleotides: TGTGCCAGCAGCTCACTTTGGGACAGGAGAGGCATGAACACTGAAGCTTTCTTT.